Below, 2 T cell receptor beta chains from the same sample are listed, as sequenced in a study of metastatic and nonmetastatic thyroid tumors. TCRdb re-called the PCR reads via MiXCR. The data contain roughly 30,000 clones, 25% to 30% of them singletons. Patients were all untreated before their thyroid surgery. The specimen was blood. The receptors shown here come from a female donor with papillary thyroid cancer or a benign thyroid nodule (not recorded which). Some clones in this sample may be carry-over from other donors' samples.

This clone has only a few counts. The chain combines TRBV6-5 with TRBJ2-1; 9 bases match TRBD2. Per germline, CDR1 MNHEY and CDR2 SVGAGI. V was clipped by 4 bases and J by 0 bases; unmatched bases: 1. CDR3 size: 15 residues. The CDR3 region is CASSLAGDSYNEQFF. The CDR3 region has the DNA TGTGCCAGCAGTTTAGCGGGGGACTCCTACAATGAGCAGTTCTTC.

This clone was recorded many times. V is TRBV5-1 and J is TRBJ1-4, with 8 bases identical to TRBD1. V trimming: 4 bases; J trimming: 5 bases; junction bases outside the gene matches: 13. CDR3 length: 17 residues. CDR1 and CDR2 from the germline V gene are SGHRS and YFSETQ. Here the CDR3 reads CASSAYPATGENEKLFF. CDR3 in DNA: TGCGCCAGCAGCGCCTACCCCGCGACAGGGGAAAATGAAAAACTGTTTTTT.